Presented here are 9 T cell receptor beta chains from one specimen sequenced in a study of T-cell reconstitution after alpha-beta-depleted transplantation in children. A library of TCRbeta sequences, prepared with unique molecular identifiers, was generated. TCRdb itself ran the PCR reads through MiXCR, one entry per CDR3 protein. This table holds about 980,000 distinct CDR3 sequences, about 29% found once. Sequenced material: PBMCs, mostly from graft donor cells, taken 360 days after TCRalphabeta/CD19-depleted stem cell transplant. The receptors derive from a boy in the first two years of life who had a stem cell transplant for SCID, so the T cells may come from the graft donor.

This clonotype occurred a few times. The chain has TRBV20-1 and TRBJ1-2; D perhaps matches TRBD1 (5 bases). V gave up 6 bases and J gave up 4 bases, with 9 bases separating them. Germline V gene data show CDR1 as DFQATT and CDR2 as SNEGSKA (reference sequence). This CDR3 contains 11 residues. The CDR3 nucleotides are TGCAGTGCCCGGAGGGGCTATGGCTACACCTTC. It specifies CSARRGYGYTF.

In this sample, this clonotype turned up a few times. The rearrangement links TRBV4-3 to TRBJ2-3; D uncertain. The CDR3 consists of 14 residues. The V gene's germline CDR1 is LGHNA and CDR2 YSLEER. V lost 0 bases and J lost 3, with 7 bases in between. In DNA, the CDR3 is TGCGCCAGCAGCCAAGAGGTGGGGACAGATACGCAGTATTTT. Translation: CASSQEVGTDTQYF.

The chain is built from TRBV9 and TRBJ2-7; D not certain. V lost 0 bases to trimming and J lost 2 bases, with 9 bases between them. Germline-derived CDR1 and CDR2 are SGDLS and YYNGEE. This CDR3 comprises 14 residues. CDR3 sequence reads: CASSVGQAAYEQYF. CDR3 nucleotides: TGTGCCAGCAGCGTAGGTCAGGCAGCCTACGAGCAGTACTTC.

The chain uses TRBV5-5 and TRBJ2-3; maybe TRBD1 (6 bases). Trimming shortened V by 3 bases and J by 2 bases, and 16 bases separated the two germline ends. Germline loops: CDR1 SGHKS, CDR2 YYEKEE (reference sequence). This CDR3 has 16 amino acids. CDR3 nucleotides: TGTGCCAGCAGCTCTGGACAGTCTTTCCCCACAGATACGCAGTATTTT. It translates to CASSSGQSFPTDTQYF.

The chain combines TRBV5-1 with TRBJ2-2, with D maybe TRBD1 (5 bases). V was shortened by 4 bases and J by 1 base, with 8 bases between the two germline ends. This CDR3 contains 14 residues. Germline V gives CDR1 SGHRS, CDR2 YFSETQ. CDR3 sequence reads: CASSETVNTGELFF. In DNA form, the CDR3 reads TGCGCCAGCAGCGAGACAGTGAACACCGGGGAGCTGTTTTTT.

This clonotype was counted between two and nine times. As DNA, the CDR3 is TGTGCCAGCAGCCCCCACGGACTAGACTACACAGATACGCAGTATTTT. It translates to CASSPHGLDYTDTQYF. The V and J genes are TRBV3-1 and TRBJ2-3, with 7 bases that match TRBD2. The length of the CDR3 is 16 residues. With 4 bases clipped from V and 2 bases from J, the junction kept 9 bases outside the gene matches. Germline loops: CDR1 LGHDT, CDR2 YNNKEL (reference sequence).

Here the CDR3 reads CASSYQSSGNTIYF. The CDR3 DNA reads as TGTGCCAGCAGCTACCAGAGCTCTGGAAACACCATATATTTT. This chain links TRBV11-2 with TRBJ1-3; D ambiguous. The CDR3 runs 14 residues. The V gene lost 4 bases and the J gene lost 0 bases, with 7 bases spanning the gap. Per the germline V gene, CDR1 is SGHAT and CDR2 is FQNNGV.

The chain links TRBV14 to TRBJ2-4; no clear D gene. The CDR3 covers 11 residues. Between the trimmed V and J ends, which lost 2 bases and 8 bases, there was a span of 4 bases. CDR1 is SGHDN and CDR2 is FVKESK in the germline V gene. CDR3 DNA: TGTGCCAGCAGCCAATCTCACATTCAGTACTTC. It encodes CASSQSHIQYF.

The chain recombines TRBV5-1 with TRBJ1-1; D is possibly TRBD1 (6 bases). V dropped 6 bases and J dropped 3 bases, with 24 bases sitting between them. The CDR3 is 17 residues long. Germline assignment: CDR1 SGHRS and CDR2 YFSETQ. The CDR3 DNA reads TGCGCCAGCAACACTGGGAGGACAGCCTGGGGGGACACTGAAGCTTTCTTT. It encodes CASNTGRTAWGDTEAFF.